These T cell receptor beta chains were read from a single sample in a study of blood T cell repertoires in COVID-19. Using immunoSEQ multiplex PCR, the repertoire was profiled, and TCRdb retains in-frame clones only, with some absent. The table has 200,000 or so clones, roughly three quarters seen once. The specimen sequenced was peripheral blood. Every receptor here comes from a man in his sixties with active or convalescent COVID-19. CDR3s include the opening cysteine and the closing phenylalanine or tryptophan. A D gene is named only where the DNA matches it firmly. A row's size may be missing; if present it is once, few, many or a size class.

j_call v_call clone_size d_call cdr3_nt cdr3_aa
TRBJ2-1 TRBV12-5 - - TGTGCTAGTGGTTTGATACTAGCTGGTGAGCAGTTCTTC CASGLILAGEQFF
TRBJ2-3 TRBV7-2 - - TGTGCCAGCAGCTTAGCGCTAGATGATACGCAGTATTTT CASSLALDDTQYF
TRBJ2-7 TRBV27 - TRBD1 TGTGCCAGCGGGACAGTCTACGAGCAGTACTTC CASGTVYEQYF
TRBJ1-4 TRBV19 few TRBD1 TGTGCCAGTACTCCGGGACAGGGAGCTAATGAAAAACTGTTTTTT CASTPGQGANEKLFF
TRBJ1-4 TRBV4-3 - - TGCGCCAGCAGCCAAGGGCCGCGGGAAAAACTGTTTTTT CASSQGPREKLFF
TRBJ1-5 TRBV25-1 - TRBD1 TGTGCCAGCAGTGGGTGGACAGGGGGCAAGGGTGGCAATCAGCCCCAGCATTTT CASSGWTGGKGGNQPQHF
TRBJ2-6 TRBV6-4 - - TGTGCCAGCAGTGAAGGTAGGGGACAACTTTGGTCCAACGTCCTGACTTTC CASSEGRGQLWSNVLTF
TRBJ2-2 TRBV2 - TRBD1 TGTGCCAGCAGTGCGTACAGGGGGTTAGCCGGGGAGCTGTTTTTT CASSAYRGLAGELFF
TRBJ1-5 TRBV6-2/TRBV6-3 few - TGTGCCAGCAGTTTCATGACAGGCGGCCAGCCCCAGCATTTT CASSFMTGGQPQHF
TRBJ2-3 TRBV7-2 - TRBD2 TGTGCCAGCAGCTTAGGAAATCTAGCGGGCACAGATACGCAGTATTTT CASSLGNLAGTDTQYF
TRBJ2-7 TRBV15 - TRBD2 TGTGCCACCAGTGAGGTAGCGGGAGGGTCCTACGAGCAGTACTTC CATSEVAGGSYEQYF
TRBJ1-1 TRBV4-1 once - TGCGCCAGCAGCCAAGAAGGGGCGCAGAACACTGAAGCTTTCTTT CASSQEGAQNTEAFF
TRBJ2-7 TRBV6-5 - - TGTGCCAGCAGGCTAGTGGGGAGTCGCGAGCAGTACTTC CASRLVGSREQYF
TRBJ1-1 TRBV30 - TRBD1 TGTGCCTGGAGTCTATCCAGGGGGCGTGCTTTCTTT CAWSLSRGRAFF
TRBJ1-4 TRBV6-5 - - TGTGCCAGCAGTCGCGGGACGGGGGACGAAAAACTGTTTTTT CASSRGTGDEKLFF
TRBJ1-2 TRBV28 - - TGTGCCAGCAGCTCTCCTATGCTCACCTTC CASSSPMLTF
TRBJ2-7 TRBV4-2 - TRBD2 TGTGCCAGCAGCCTTCCTACTAGCGGAGGGGGTACCTACGAGCAGTACTTC CASSLPTSGGGTYEQYF
TRBJ2-7 TRBV2 - TRBD2 TGTGCCAGCCACCGAGGGAAACTAGCGGGAGACGAGCAGTACTTC CASHRGKLAGDEQYF
TRBJ1-1 TRBV29-1 - - TGCAGCGTTGTCCGGGTAGAGAACACTGAAGCTTTCTTT CSVVRVENTEAFF
TRBJ2-1 TRBV20-1 - - TGCAGTGCTAGAGAGCGGCTTGAGCAGTTCTTC CSARERLEQFF
TRBJ2-5 TRBV2 - TRBD1 TGTGCCAGCAGAGCAGGGGGCGGAGAGACCCAGTACTTC CASRAGGGETQYF
TRBJ2-2 TRBV6-2/TRBV6-3 once TRBD2 TGTGCCAGCAGTTACTCTCGGACTAGCACCCGGCCTGGGGAGCTGTTTTTT CASSYSRTSTRPGELFF
TRBJ1-2 TRBV7-2 - - TGTGCCAGCAGCTTAGCTGGAGCACAAAGGGGATCTAACTATGGCTACACCTTC CASSLAGAQRGSNYGYTF
TRBJ2-1 TRBV5-1 - TRBD2 TGCGCCAGCAGCTTGGAATTAAGAGGGTGGCTCGCCAGCGGGAGAGATGCCAATGAGCAGTTCTTC CASSLELRGWLASGRDANEQFF
TRBJ1-1 TRBV7-2 - TRBD1 TGTGCCAGCAGGACAGGGGCGGGGGGGCTTGAAGCTTTCTTT CASRTGAGGLEAFF
TRBJ2-1 TRBV7-9 - TRBD1 TGTGCCAGCAGCCGGGACAGGGGATCCATGGGCCAGTTCTTC CASSRDRGSMGQFF
TRBJ1-1 TRBV30 - TRBD1 TGTGCCTGGGTCCGGACAGGGAACACTGAAGCTTTCTTT CAWVRTGNTEAFF
TRBJ1-5 TRBV2 - TRBD1 TGTGCCAGCAGCGACTGGACAGGGGCACAAAGTCAGCCCCAGCATTTT CASSDWTGAQSQPQHF
TRBJ1-2 TRBV5-1 - - TGCGCCAGCAGCATTTATACAGGGAGTGGTGGCTACACCTTC CASSIYTGSGGYTF
TRBJ1-2 TRBV6-5 - TRBD1 TGTGCCAGCTCCCTGGACAGGGATGCTAACTATGGCTACACCTTC CASSLDRDANYGYTF
TRBJ2-1 TRBV19 - TRBD1 TGTGCCAGTGGGATATGGACAGGAGCCTACAATGAGCAGTTCTTC CASGIWTGAYNEQFF
TRBJ1-5 TRBV7-2 - - TGTGCCAGCAGCTTGGGAGGGTTTGCCAATCAGCCCCAGCATTTT CASSLGGFANQPQHF
TRBJ1-3 TRBV5-1 - - TGCGCCAGCAGCTCGGGACAAACTGGAAACACCATATATTTT CASSSGQTGNTIYF
TRBJ1-3 TRBV9 - - TGTGCCAGCGGGTTGTGGAGGGAGCCAAGCTCTGGAAACACCATATATTTT CASGLWREPSSGNTIYF
TRBJ2-7 TRBV7-2 - TRBD2 TGTGCCAGCAGCATGAGAGCGGGAGAGGGCGAGCAGTACTTC CASSMRAGEGEQYF
TRBJ2-2 TRBV7-9 few TRBD2 TGTGCCAGCAGCTTAGGGACCGGGACTAGCGCCGGGGAGCTGTTTTTT CASSLGTGTSAGELFF
TRBJ2-7 TRBV3-1/TRBV3-2 - TRBD1 TGTGCCAGCAGCCGGCTGCCGGGACAGGGCGCCGAGCAGTACTTC CASSRLPGQGAEQYF
TRBJ1-5 TRBV2 - - TGTGCCAGCAGTGGTGGCAGGGGCAATCAGCCCCAGCATTTT CASSGGRGNQPQHF
TRBJ1-5 TRBV19 few - TGTGCCAGTAGTATAGATGTCACCAGAGGACAGCCCCAGCATTTT CASSIDVTRGQPQHF
TRBJ2-7 TRBV7-2 - TRBD2 TGTGCCAGCAGCCCTCGGACTAGCGGGACCAGCTCCTACGAGCAGTACTTC CASSPRTSGTSSYEQYF
TRBJ2-3 TRBV15 - - TGTGCCACCAGCACCTTTCGACAGATTGGCACAGATACGCAGTATTTT CATSTFRQIGTDTQYF
TRBJ2-1 TRBV21-1 - - TGTGCCAGCAGCAAAGGGACTAGCGGGGGGGGTAGGAATGAGCAGTTCTTC CASSKGTSGGGRNEQFF
TRBJ1-1 TRBV19 - - TGTGCCAGTAGTACCCTGACACAGAACACTGAAGCTTTCTTT CASSTLTQNTEAFF
TRBJ1-5 TRBV19 - - TGTGCCAGTAATTGGGGGCGTAATCAGCCCCAGCATTTT CASNWGRNQPQHF
TRBJ1-5 TRBV6-6 - TRBD1 TGTGCCAGCAGTTACTCGGACAGGGATAATCAGCCCCAGCATTTT CASSYSDRDNQPQHF
TRBJ1-6 TRBV5-1 many - TGCGCCAGCAGCTGGTCCGGCGGGGGTCGCGATTCACCCCTCCACTTT CASSWSGGGRDSPLHF
TRBJ2-5 TRBV12-3/TRBV12-4 - - TGTGCCAGCAGTCGTCCCTTCGAGACCCAGTACTTC CASSRPFETQYF
TRBJ1-2 TRBV19 few TRBD1 TGTGCCAGTAGTCGAACAGGGGGCTGGAACTATGGCTACACCTTC CASSRTGGWNYGYTF
TRBJ1-1 TRBV5-4 - - TGTGCCAGCAGCCGAGCGGGTAGGGGCACTGAAGCTTTCTTT CASSRAGRGTEAFF
TRBJ2-3 TRBV5-1 - - TGCGCCAGCAGCTCCCCTAGCACAGATACGCAGTATTTT CASSSPSTDTQYF
TRBJ2-1 TRBV12-3/TRBV12-4 - - TGTGCCAGCAGTTTAGCCAACAATGAGCAGTTCTTC CASSLANNEQFF
TRBJ2-7 TRBV28 once TRBD2 TGTGCCAGCAGTTCCTATGGAGCGGGAGGGCCGGTCGAGCAGTACTTC CASSSYGAGGPVEQYF
TRBJ2-7 TRBV18 - TRBD1 TGTGCCAGCTCACCCATCACAGGGGTCGAGCAGTACTTC CASSPITGVEQYF
TRBJ2-7 TRBV12-3/TRBV12-4 - - TGTGCCAGCAGTCCGACAGACTTCTACGAGCAGTACTTC CASSPTDFYEQYF